This T cell receptor (beta chain) is drawn from a study of CXCR3-negative and CXCR3-positive naive CD8 T cells. Broader study findings: A higher hydrophobicity marked the TRB CDR3s of CXCR3-positive naive cells versus CXCR3-negative naive cells.

UMI-labeled TRB cDNA libraries were prepared by 5' RACE. TCRdb reprocessed the 5' RACE reads and keeps a single row for each CDR3 protein, giving no DNA. Reported are about 110,000 distinct CDR3 sequences; the ten largest clones contain approximately 0.37%. Comment on this clonotype: Its antigen is unidentified.

Sample: naive CXCR3+ CD8+ T cells from blood. Subset defined: CD45RO-CCR7+CD27+CD95- naive CD8+ T cells expressing CXCR3 (TNR3+). The source of this sequence is a human donor in good health. Some clones in this sample may be carry-over from other donors' samples.

Here the CDR3 reads CSVRGEDYGGYTF. The J gene is TRBJ1-2, the V gene TRBV29-1; as DNA is missing, the TRBD1 call by TCRdb cannot be tested. This CDR3 is 13 amino acids long. CDR1 and CDR2 (germline): SQVTM, ANQGSEA.